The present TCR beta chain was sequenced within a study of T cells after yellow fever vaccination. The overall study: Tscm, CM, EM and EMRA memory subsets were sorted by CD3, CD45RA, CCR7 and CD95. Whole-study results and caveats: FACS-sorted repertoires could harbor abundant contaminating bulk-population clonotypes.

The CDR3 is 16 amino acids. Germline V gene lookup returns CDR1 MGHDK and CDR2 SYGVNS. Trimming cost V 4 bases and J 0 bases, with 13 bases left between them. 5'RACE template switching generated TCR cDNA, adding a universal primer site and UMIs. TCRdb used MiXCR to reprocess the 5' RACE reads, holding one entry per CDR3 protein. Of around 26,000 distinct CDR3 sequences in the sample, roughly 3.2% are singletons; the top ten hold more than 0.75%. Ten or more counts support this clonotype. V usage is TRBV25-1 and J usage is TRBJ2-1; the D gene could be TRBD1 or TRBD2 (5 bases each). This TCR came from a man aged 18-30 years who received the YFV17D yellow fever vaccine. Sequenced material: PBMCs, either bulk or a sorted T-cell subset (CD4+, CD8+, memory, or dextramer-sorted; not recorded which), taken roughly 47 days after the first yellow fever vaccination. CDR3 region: CASSGGVGVSYNEQFF. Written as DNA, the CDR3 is TGTGCCAGCAGTGGAGGCGTGGGGGTCTCCTACAATGAGCAGTTCTTC.